In this sample, the clone carrying this TCR beta chain turned up once. What it binds is unknown. V was pared by 5 bases and J by 9 bases, with 16 bases between. Germline V CDR1 and CDR2: SGHTA, FQGTGA. This CDR3 has 13 amino acids. These data come from a study of T cell responses to AZD1222 COVID-19 vaccine. Study results and caveats: Baseline testing showed seropositivity in only a handful of AZD1222 recipients. After the peak T cell response, and only then, were repertoires sampled. Clonal diversity was possibly underestimated; the donors were predominantly white British and more often female.

Libraries were prepared by immunoSEQ multiplex PCR; TCRdb keeps only in-frame clonotypes and omits some of them. The table has over 100,000 clones, approximately 90% seen once; the top ten hold more than 7.5%. The chain uses TRBV7-3 and TRBJ1-2; D is possibly TRBD1 (6 bases). This clonotype originated in an adult in good health. Sequenced material: peripheral blood, taken on day 0 of AZD1222 vaccination. The chain's CDR3 is CASSETGPSSYTF. As DNA, the CDR3 is TGTGCCAGCAGCGAAACAGGGCCATCGAGCTACACCTTC.